This entry concerns a single T cell receptor beta chain. Its antigen is not identified. The sample comes from a study of T cell repertoires in cytomegalovirus infection. The overall study: Public TCR beta signatures marked donors with CMV infection and the matching HLA.

TCRdb ran MiXCR on the reads and lists one entry per CDR3 protein. This table holds about 210,000 distinct CDR3 sequences, 5% to 8.5% found once. The trim removed 3 bases at V and 4 bases at J, leaving 10 bases unmatched. The germline CDR1 and CDR2 sequences are SGDLS and YYNGEE. There are 16 residues in the CDR3. Whole-study results and caveats: Adding up the frequency of public TCR beta families identified people who carried CMV plus the relevant HLA. Within the response measured ex vivo, HLA-C-restricted CMV-specific TCR beta clonotypes were dominant.

This receptor was taken from a human donor in good health (CMV status not recorded). Some clones in this sample may be carry-over from other donors' samples. The sequencing input was PBMCs. V and J are TRBV9 and TRBJ2-3; 8 bases agree with TRBD1. CDR3 region: CASSAQGAGAPDTQYF. The CDR3, as DNA: TGTGCCAGCAGCGCCCAGGGGGCTGGGGCCCCAGATACGCAGTATTTT.